The present entry profiles one T cell receptor (beta chain) with its context. This entry belongs to a study of OX40 agonist ivuxolimab in advanced cancers. The ends were cut back, 3 bases at V and 1 base at J, with 7 bases in the middle. Germline V gene data show CDR1 as MGHRA and CDR2 as YSYEKL. This CDR3 is 13 amino acids long. TCRdb keeps only in-frame clones here, not all; method: immunoSEQ multiplex PCR. The sample has about 37,000 clones, 80% to 90% seen once. The rearrangement links TRBV4-1 to TRBJ2-7; perhaps D is TRBD1 or TRBD2 (5 bases each). Sequences were derived from CD4+ or CD8+ T cells sorted from blood, sampled in a trial of the OX40 agonist ivuxolimab. The source is an adult with an advanced solid tumor such as melanoma, head and neck, liver or kidney cancer. CDR3 sequence: CASSHRESYEQYF. The DNA of the CDR3 is TGCGCCAGCAGCCACAGGGAGTCCTACGAGCAGTACTTC.